This TCR beta chain was identified in a study of OX40 agonist ivuxolimab in advanced cancers. Regarding the study in general: Ivuxolimab was an agonistic, fully human IgG2 monoclonal antibody directed against OX40 (CD134), a costimulatory receptor. Intravenous ivuxolimab was administered to patients every 2 weeks at six dose levels: 0.01, 0.1, 0.3, 1.5, 3 and 10 mg/kg. Of the 50 or so patients in dose escalation, about 20 had hepatocellular carcinoma, some 15 had melanoma, 9 had renal cell carcinoma and 9 had head and neck cancer. In the dose-escalation cohort, approximately 80% of patients were male, and the mean age was approximately 60 years with a range of roughly 23 to 79. Prior anti-PD-1, anti-PD-L1 or anti-CTLA-4 therapy was permitted, and approximately 42% of dose-escalation patients had received checkpoint inhibitors. Partial responses occurred in three dose-escalation patients: two with cutaneous melanoma and one with hepatocellular carcinoma. The purpose of peripheral TCRbeta sequencing was to test whether ivuxolimab changed TCR sequence diversity and led to clonal T-cell expansion. The paper covers the monotherapy dose-escalation part of the phase I ivuxolimab trial, which included N ≈ 54 patients.

Patients with autoimmune disease history or receiving systemic immunosuppression were excluded from the trial. Peripheral blood for TCR sequencing was drawn from every dose cohort at baseline, at cycle 4 day 1 and at cycle 7 day 1. The samples were drawn from a first-in-human, open-label, multicenter phase I dose-escalation trial of ivuxolimab. Adults with locally advanced or metastatic head and neck squamous cell, hepatocellular, melanoma or renal cell carcinoma were enrolled in the trial. Before TCR sequencing, CD4+ T cells and CD8+ T cells were sorted from peripheral blood as separate populations. General conclusions and limits of the study: At doses of 0.1 to 3.0 mg/kg, clonal expansion of both CD4+ and CD8+ T cells in blood was seen between baseline and week 6. Low levels of normalized T-cell clonal expansion were also seen in some patients who did not respond. After ivuxolimab, expanded clones were on average more numerous among CD8+ T cells than among CD4+ T cells. The antigen specificity of the clonally expanded peripheral T cells was not determined. In the 0.1-3.0 mg/kg groups, partial responders were among the patients with the lowest normalized peripheral clonal expansion, particularly in CD8+ T cells.

A note on this clone: The target of this receptor is not known. Per-nucleotide qualities are absent, and no much larger clonotype sits a single base away.

Genomic DNA was isolated from the sorted cells so that the TCRbeta CDR3 region could be sequenced. The immunoSEQ Assay was used to sequence the TCRbeta CDR3 regions. The clones in this table, taken by TCRdb from immuneACCESS, are in-frame only. Not every clone is retained; where verified, under half of the shortfall comes from an unresolved V gene, and the cause of the rest is unknown. The table for this sample lists fewer than 65,000 clones; around 89% of them were counted only once. The ten biggest clones cover more than 1.3% of the sample. Sequencing was performed on CD4+ or CD8+ T cells sorted from blood, taken in a trial of the OX40 agonist ivuxolimab. This receptor was obtained from an adult with an advanced solid tumor such as melanoma, head and neck, liver or kidney cancer.

The CDR3 region reads CASSQTNEQFF. The DNA sequence is TGTGCCAGCAGCCAGACTAATGAGCAGTTCTTC. The rearrangement joined TRBV7-9 to TRBJ2-1; the D gene cannot be resolved reliably. The germline V gene (reference sequence) provides CDR1 SEHNR and CDR2 FQNEAQ. The V and J ends are trimmed by 5 bases and 7 bases, leaving 6 bases between them. Its CDR3 holds 11 amino acids, cysteine through phenylalanine. The read is trimmed to its CDR3 DNA, 33 bases read in frame from base 1.